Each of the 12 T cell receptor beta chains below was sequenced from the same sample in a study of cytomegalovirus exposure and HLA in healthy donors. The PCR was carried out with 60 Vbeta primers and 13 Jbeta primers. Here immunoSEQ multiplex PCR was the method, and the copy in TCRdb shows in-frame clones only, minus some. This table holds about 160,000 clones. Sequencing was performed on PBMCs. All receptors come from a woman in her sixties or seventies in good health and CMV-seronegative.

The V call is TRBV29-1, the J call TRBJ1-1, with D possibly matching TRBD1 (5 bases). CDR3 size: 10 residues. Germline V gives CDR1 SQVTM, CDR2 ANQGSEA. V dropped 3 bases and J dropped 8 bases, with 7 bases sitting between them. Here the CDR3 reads CSVDGGEAFF. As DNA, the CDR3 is TGCAGCGTTGACGGGGGGGAAGCTTTCTTT.

As DNA, the CDR3 is TGTGCCAGCAGCCAAGAATTAAATAGCAATCAGCCCCAGCATTTT. Amino acids: CASSQELNSNQPQHF. The chain couples TRBV14 to TRBJ1-5, with unresolved D. Trimming pared 0 bases from V and 0 bases from J, leaving 6 bases between. The CDR3 sequence is 15 residues long. The germline gives CDR1 SGHDN, CDR2 FVKESK. The full variable domain, completed using reference TRBV14 and TRBJ1-5, is EAGVTQFPSHSVIEKGQTVTLRCDPISGHDNLYWYRRVMGKEIKFLLHFVKESKQDESGMPNNRFLAERTGGTYSTLKVQPAELEDSGVYFCASSQELNSNQPQHFGDGTRLSIL.

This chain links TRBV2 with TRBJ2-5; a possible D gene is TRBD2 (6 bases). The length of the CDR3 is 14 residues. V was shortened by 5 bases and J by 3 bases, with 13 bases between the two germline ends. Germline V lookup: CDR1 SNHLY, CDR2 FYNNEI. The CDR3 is CASSPPGLEETQYF. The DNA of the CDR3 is TGTGCCAGCAGTCCCCCGGGACTCGAAGAGACCCAGTACTTC.

CDR3 DNA: TGTGCCAGCTCACCAGCGGGGGGAAGGGAGACCCAGTACTTC. Protein product: CASSPAGGRETQYF. This chain links TRBV18 with TRBJ2-5; 8 bases align to TRBD2. V lost 2 bases and J lost 5; bases outside the gene matches: 4. The germline CDR1 and CDR2 sequences are KGHSH and LQKENI. The CDR3 has 14 amino acids.

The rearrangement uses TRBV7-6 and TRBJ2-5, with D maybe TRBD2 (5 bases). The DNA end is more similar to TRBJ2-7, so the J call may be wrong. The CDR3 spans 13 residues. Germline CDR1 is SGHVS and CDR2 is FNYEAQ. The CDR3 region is CASSLGEPYEQYF. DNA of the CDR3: TGTGCCAGCAGCCTCGGGGAGCCCTACGAGCAGTACTTC.

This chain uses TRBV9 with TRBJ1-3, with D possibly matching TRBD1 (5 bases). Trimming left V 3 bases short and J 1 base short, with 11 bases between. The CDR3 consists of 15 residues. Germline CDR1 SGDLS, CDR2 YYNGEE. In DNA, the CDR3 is TGTGCCAGCAGCGCATCCGGGACTTCTGGAAACACCATATATTTT. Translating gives CASSASGTSGNTIYF.

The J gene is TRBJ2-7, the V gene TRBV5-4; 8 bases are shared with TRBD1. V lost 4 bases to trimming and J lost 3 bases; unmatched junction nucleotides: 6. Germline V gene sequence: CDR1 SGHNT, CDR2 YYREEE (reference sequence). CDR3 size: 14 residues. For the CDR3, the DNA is TGTGCCAGCAGCAAACCGGGACAGGTCTACGAGCAGTACTTC. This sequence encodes CASSKPGQVYEQYF.

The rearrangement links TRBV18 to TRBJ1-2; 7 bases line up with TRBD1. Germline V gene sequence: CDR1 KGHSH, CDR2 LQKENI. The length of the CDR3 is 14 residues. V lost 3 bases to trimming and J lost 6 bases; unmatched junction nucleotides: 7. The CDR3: CASSPSGGSDGYTF. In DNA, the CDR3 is TGTGCCAGCTCACCTTCAGGGGGGAGTGATGGCTACACCTTC.

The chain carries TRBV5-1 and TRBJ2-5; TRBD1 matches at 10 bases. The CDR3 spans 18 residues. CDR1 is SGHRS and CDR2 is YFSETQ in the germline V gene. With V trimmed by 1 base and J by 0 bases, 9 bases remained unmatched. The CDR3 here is CASSLIAGDRGHQETQYF. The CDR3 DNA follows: TGCGCCAGCAGCTTGATTGCCGGGGACAGGGGCCACCAAGAGACCCAGTACTTC.

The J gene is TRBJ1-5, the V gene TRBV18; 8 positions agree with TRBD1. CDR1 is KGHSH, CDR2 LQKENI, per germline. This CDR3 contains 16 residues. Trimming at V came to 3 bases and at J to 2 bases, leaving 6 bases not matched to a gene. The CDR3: CASSPGQGQGNQPQHF. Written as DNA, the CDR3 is TGTGCCAGCTCACCCGGACAGGGTCAAGGCAATCAGCCCCAGCATTTT. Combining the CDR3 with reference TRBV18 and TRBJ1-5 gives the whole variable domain NAGVMQNPRHLVRRRGQEARLRCSPMKGHSHVYWYRQLPEEGLKFMVYLQKENIIDESGMPKERFSAEFPKEGPSILRIQQVVRGDSAAYFCASSPGQGQGNQPQHFGDGTRLSIL.

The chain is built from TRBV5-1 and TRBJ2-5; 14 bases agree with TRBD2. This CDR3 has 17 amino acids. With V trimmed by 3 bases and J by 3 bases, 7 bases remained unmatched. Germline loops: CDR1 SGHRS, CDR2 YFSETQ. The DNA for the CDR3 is TGCGCCAGCAGCTGGATGGCGGGACTAGCGGGAGAAGAGACCCAGTACTTC. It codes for CASSWMAGLAGEETQYF.

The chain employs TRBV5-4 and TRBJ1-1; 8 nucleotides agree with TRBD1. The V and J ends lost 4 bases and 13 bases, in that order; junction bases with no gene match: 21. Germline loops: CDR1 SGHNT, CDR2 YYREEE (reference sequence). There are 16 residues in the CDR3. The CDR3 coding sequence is TGTGCCAGCAGCCCGTCGACAGGGGAAGGACTTCGTCAAGGTTTCTTT. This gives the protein CASSPSTGEGLRQGFF.